This is a list of T cell receptor beta chains from one sample in a study of CD8 T cells in ankylosing spondylitis. TCRdb reprocessed the 5' RACE reads with MiXCR, giving one entry per CDR3 protein. The sample yields some 220,000 distinct CDR3 sequences, approximately 7.4% seen once. Specimen: blood, either unsorted or a sorted T cell fraction (not recorded which). The receptors shown here come from a male donor with ankylosing spondylitis. CDR3s include the opening cysteine and the closing phenylalanine or tryptophan. Some rows mark clone size as missing; the rest say once, few, many or name a class of expanded clone.

TRBJ2-7 | TRBV4-2 | . | CASSHPGDMAEQYF
TRBJ2-2 | TRBV6-1 | . | CASSEELGNTGELFF
TRBJ1-1 | TRBV11-1 | many | CASSSFRDSEAFF
TRBJ1-4 | TRBV7-9 | many | CASSSFEGSPNEKLFF
TRBJ2-5 | TRBV5-1 | many | CASSLDVRVGQETQYF
TRBJ2-7 | TRBV28 | few | CASTWREGYEQYF
TRBJ2-7 | TRBV7-9 | . | CASSSGIVDRQYF
TRBJ2-1 | TRBV7-9 | many | CASSSRTSGRNYEQFF
TRBJ2-2 | TRBV10-3 | few | CAISRGPNTGELFF
TRBJ2-6 | TRBV4-2 | many | CASSVPSSGANVLTF
TRBJ1-5 | TRBV4-3 | many | CASSQGDRGLGQPQHF
TRBJ2-7 | TRBV28 | many | CASSSGTPYEQYF
TRBJ2-1 | TRBV12-3/TRBV12-4 | . | CASILSEYNEQFF
TRBJ1-2 | TRBV30 | many | CAWSAGRPNYGYTF
TRBJ2-5 | TRBV20-1 | few | CSAPTSGDFQETQYF
TRBJ2-7 | TRBV27 | many | CASSSQTRRGSYEQYF
TRBJ2-3 | TRBV5-6 | . | CASSPDVGTDTQYF
TRBJ1-4 | TRBV7-9 | many | CASSWERGLLFF
TRBJ1-1 | TRBV25-1 | many | CASGGQGKAFF
TRBJ1-1 | TRBV20-1 | many | CSASWTGAMNTEAFF
TRBJ2-4 | TRBV21-1 | many | CASTGADGNIQYF
TRBJ2-1 | TRBV7-6 | few | CASSLTSGRRPYNEQFF
TRBJ2-2 | TRBV7-6 | many | CASSLEREGRTGELFF
TRBJ2-1 | TRBV7-9 | many | CASRGAHNEQFF
TRBJ1-2 | TRBV28 | many | CASSLGAAPYGYTF
TRBJ1-2 | TRBV27 | many | CASSLSRLGQGKVNGYTF
TRBJ2-4 | TRBV7-2 | many | CASSLIGPTRDIQYF
TRBJ2-7 | TRBV20-1 | many | CSALGQGYEQYF
TRBJ2-7 | TRBV6-1 | few | CASSFYAGTGGHEQYF
TRBJ2-1 | TRBV12-2 | few | CASRSRLAGGHYNEQFF
TRBJ2-2 | TRBV4-3 | few | CASRNSLTGVPGELFF
TRBJ2-3 | TRBV9 | . | CASSVTGSTDTQYF
TRBJ2-7 | TRBV5-6 | few | CASSRSVRGVYEQYF
TRBJ2-7 | TRBV29-1 | many | CSVWRGGEQYF
TRBJ2-1 | TRBV7-9 | many | CASSLGVSGYNEQFF
TRBJ2-7 | TRBV28 | many | CASSLDERKRTSGRVGEQYF
TRBJ1-4 | TRBV6-1 | . | CASRSLDSRNEKLFF
TRBJ2-1 | TRBV6-4 | few | CASSDSDNGEQFF
TRBJ2-7 | TRBV11-2 | . | CASSFSQAAEQYF
TRBJ2-3 | TRBV27 | many | CASSLGTGVIDTQYF
TRBJ1-2 | TRBV28 | few | CASSKTGDPIYGYTF
TRBJ2-1 | TRBV27 | many | CASRPLGGVAYNEQFF
TRBJ1-1 | TRBV4-1 | many | CASSSGTGYTEAFF
TRBJ2-5 | TRBV28 | many | CASRSTGAIETQYF
TRBJ1-1 | TRBV7-3 | many | CASSLEGPDRGYTEAFF
TRBJ2-5 | TRBV7-9 | many | CASSFGTGGSQETQYF
TRBJ2-3 | TRBV5-1 | . | CASSPDVLSAKDTQYF
TRBJ2-3 | TRBV7-9 | . | CASSSDWTSGRTDTQYF
TRBJ1-2 | TRBV6-5 | many | CASSYSGRYGYTF
TRBJ1-1 | TRBV7-2 | many | CASSLTRRDTEAFF